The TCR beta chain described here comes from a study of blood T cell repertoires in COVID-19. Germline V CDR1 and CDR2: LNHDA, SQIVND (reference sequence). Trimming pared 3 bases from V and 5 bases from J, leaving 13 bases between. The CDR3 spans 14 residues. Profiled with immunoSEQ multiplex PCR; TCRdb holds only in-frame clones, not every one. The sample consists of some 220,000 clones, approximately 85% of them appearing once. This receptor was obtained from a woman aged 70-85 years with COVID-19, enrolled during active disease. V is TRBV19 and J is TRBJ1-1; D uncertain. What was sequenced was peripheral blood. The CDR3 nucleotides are TGTGCCAGTAGTATGGTGGGCGCAGAGACTGAAGCTTTCTTT. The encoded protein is CASSMVGAETEAFF.